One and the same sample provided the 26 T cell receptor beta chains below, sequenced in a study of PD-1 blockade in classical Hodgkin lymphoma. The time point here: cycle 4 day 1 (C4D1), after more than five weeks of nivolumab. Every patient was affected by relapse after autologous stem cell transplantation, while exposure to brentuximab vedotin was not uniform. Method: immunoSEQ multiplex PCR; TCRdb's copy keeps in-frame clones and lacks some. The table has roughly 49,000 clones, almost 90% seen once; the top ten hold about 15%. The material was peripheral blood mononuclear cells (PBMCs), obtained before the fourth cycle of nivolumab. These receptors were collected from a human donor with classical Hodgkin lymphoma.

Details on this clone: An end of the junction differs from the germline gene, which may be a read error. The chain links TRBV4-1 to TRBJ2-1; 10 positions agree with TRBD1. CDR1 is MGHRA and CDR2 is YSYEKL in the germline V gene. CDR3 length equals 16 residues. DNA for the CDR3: TGCGCCAGCAGCCCCGGACCGGGACAGGGGTCAATCCCTATCCTCTTC. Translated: CASSPGPGQGSIPILF.

The CDR3 region is CASSLGLAGPVASYNEQFF. CDR3 nucleotides: TGCGCCAGCAGCTTGGGACTAGCGGGACCAGTGGCGTCCTACAATGAGCAGTTCTTC. The chain joins TRBV5-1 to TRBJ2-1; TRBD2 aligns across 11 bases. Germline CDR1 SGHRS, CDR2 YFSETQ. This CDR3 region has 19 residues. V lost 0 bases, J lost 1 base, and 9 bases stayed unmatched.

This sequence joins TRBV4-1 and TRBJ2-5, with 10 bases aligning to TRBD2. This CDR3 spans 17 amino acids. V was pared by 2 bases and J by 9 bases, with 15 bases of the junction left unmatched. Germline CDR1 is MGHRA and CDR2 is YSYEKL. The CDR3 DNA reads TGCGCCAGCAGCCAAACCGGGGGACTAGCGCCCGCAGGGGCCCAGTACTTC. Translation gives CASSQTGGLAPAGAQYF.

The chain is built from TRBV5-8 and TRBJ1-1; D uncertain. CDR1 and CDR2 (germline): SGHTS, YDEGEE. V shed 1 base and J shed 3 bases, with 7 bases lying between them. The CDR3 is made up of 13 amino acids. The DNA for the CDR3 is TGTGCCAGCAGCTTGCGGGCAGACACTGAAGCTTTCTTT. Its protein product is CASSLRADTEAFF.

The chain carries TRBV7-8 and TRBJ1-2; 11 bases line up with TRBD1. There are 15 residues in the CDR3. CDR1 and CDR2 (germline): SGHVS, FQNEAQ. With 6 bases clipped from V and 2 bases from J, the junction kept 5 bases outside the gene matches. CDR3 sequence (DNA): TGTGCCAGCAGTGGACAGGGGGCTAGGAACTATGGCTACACCTTC. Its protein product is CASSGQGARNYGYTF. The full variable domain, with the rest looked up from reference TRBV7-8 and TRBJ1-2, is GAGVSQSPRYKVAKRGQDVALRCDPISGHVSLFWYQQALGQGPEFLTYFQNEAQLDKSGLPSDRFFAERPEGSVSTLKIQRTQQEDSAVYLCASSGQGARNYGYTFGSGTRLTVV.

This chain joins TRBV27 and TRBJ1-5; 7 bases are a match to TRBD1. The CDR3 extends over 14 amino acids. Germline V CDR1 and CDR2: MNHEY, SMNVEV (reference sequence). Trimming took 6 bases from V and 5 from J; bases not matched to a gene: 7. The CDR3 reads CASRLTGWYQPQHF. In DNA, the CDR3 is TGTGCCAGCAGACTGACAGGGTGGTATCAGCCCCAGCATTTT.

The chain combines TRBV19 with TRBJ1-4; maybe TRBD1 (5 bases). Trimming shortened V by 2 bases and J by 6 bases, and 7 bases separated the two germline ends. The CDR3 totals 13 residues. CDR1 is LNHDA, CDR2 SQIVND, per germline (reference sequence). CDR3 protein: CASSIWGYEKLFF. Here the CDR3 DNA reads TGTGCCAGTAGTATATGGGGGTATGAAAAACTGTTTTTT. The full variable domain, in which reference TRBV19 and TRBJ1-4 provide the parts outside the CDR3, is DGGITQSPKYLFRKEGQNVTLSCEQNLNHDAMYWYRQDPGQGLRLIYYSQIVNDFQKGDIAEGYSVSREKKESFPLTVTSAQKNPTAFYLCASSIWGYEKLFFGSGTQLSVL.

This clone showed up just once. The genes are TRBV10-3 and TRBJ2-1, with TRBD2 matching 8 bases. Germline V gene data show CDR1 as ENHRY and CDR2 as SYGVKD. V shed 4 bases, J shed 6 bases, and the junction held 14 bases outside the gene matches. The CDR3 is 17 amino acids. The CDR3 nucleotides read TGTGCCATCAGTGCTCCCCCCGGGACTAGACCCGCCAATGAGCAGTTCTTC. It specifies CAISAPPGTRPANEQFF.

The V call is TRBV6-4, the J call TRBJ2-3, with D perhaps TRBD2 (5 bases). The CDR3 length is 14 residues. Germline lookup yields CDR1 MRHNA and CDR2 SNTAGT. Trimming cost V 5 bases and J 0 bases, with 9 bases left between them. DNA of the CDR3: TGTGCCAGCAGTCGTAGCGCGAGCACAGATACGCAGTATTTT. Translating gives CASSRSASTDTQYF.

CDR3 bases: TGTGCCAGCAGCTTACGGGCCTACGAGCAGTACTTC. This codes for CASSLRAYEQYF. The chain employs TRBV11-2 and TRBJ2-7, with D uncertain. Germline V gene lookup returns CDR1 SGHAT and CDR2 FQNNGV. The CDR3 runs 12 residues. The ends were cut back, 2 bases at V and 2 bases at J, with 4 bases in the middle.

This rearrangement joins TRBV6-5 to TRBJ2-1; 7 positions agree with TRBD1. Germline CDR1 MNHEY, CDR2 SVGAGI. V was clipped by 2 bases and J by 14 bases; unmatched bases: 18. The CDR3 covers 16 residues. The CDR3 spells CASSYHPGQRTISEFF. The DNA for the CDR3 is TGTGCCAGCAGTTACCATCCGGGACAGAGAACGATATCGGAGTTCTTC.

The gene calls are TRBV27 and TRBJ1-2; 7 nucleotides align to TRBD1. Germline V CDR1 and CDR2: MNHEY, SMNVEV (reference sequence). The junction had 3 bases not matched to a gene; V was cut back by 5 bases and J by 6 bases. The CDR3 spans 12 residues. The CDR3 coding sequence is TGTGCCAGCAGTAGACAGGGCCATGGCTACACCTTC. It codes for CASSRQGHGYTF.

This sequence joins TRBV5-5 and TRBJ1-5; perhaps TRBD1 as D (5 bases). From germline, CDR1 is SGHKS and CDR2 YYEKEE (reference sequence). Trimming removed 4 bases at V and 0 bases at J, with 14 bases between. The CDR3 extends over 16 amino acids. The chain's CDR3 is CASSPHGGNSNQPQHF. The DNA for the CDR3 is TGTGCCAGCAGCCCCCATGGGGGGAATAGCAATCAGCCCCAGCATTTT.

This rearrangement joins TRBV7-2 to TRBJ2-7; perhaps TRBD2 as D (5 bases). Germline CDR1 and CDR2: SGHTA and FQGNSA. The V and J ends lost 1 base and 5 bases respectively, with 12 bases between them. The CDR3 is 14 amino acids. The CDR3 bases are TGTGCCAGCAGCTTAGTTCCCCTCGGGGACGAGCAGTACTTC. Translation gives CASSLVPLGDEQYF.

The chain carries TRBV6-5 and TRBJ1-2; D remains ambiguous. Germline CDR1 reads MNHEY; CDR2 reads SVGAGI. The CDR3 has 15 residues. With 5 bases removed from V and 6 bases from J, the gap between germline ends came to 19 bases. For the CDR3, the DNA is TGTGCCAGCAGTACTGGACTGGGTCTTATCAATGGCTACACCTTC. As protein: CASSTGLGLINGYTF.

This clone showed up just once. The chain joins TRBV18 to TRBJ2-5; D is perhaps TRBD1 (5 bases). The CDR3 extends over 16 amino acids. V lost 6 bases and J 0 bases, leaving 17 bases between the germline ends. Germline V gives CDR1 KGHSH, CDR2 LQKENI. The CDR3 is CASSLKTTVYQETQYF. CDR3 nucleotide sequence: TGTGCCAGCTCCCTCAAGACGACAGTATACCAAGAGACCCAGTACTTC.

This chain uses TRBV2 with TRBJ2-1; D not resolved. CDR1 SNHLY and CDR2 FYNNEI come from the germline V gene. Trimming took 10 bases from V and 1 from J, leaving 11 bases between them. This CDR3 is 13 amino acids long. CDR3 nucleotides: TGTGCCACGGAGAGGTTGTCCTACAATGAGCAGTTCTTC. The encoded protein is CATERLSYNEQFF.

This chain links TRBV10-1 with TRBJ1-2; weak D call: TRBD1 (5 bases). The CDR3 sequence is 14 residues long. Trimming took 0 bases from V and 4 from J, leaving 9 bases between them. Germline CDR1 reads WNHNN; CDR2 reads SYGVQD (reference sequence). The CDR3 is CASSESGVTYGYTF. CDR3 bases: TGCGCCAGCAGTGAGTCGGGGGTTACCTATGGCTACACCTTC.

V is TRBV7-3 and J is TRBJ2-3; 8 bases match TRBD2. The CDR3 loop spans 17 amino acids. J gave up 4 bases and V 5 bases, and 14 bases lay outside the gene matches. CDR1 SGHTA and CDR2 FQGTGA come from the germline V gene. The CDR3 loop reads CASSLFPQRERADTQYF. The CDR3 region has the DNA TGTGCCAGCAGCCTTTTCCCCCAGCGGGAGAGGGCAGATACGCAGTATTTT.

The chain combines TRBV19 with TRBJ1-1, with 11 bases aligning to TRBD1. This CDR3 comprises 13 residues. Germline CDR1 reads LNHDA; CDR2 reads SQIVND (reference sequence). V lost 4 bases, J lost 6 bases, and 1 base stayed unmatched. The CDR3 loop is CASSRTGGPEAFF. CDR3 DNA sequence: TGTGCCAGTAGTAGGACAGGGGGCCCTGAAGCTTTCTTT. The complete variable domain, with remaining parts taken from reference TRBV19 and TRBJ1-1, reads DGGITQSPKYLFRKEGQNVTLSCEQNLNHDAMYWYRQDPGQGLRLIYYSQIVNDFQKGDIAEGYSVSREKKESFPLTVTSAQKNPTAFYLCASSRTGGPEAFFGQGTRLTVV.

This chain's CDR3 is CASRGDGYYGYTF. CDR3 nucleotide sequence: TGTGCCAGCAGGGGGGACGGATACTATGGCTACACCTTC. The rearrangement joins TRBV2 to TRBJ1-2; D possibly corresponds to TRBD1 (5 bases). This CDR3 region has 13 residues. V lost 6 bases and J 3 bases, leaving 11 bases between the germline ends. The germline gives CDR1 SNHLY, CDR2 FYNNEI.

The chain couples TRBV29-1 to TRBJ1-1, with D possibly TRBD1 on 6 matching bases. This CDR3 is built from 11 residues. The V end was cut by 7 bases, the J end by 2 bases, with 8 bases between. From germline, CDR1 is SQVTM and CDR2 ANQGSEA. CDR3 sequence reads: CSGTVNTEAFF. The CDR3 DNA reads TGCAGCGGGACAGTTAACACTGAAGCTTTCTTT.

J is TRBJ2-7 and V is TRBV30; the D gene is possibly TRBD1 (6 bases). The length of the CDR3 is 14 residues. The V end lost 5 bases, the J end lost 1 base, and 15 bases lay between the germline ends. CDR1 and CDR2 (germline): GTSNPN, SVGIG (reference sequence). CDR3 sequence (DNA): TGTGCCTGGGGGGTAACAGGGAGATCCTACGAGCAGTACTTC. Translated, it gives CAWGVTGRSYEQYF.

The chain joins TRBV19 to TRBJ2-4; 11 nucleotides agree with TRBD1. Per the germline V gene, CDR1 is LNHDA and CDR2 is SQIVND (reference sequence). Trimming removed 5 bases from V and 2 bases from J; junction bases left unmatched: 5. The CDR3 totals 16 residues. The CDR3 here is CASSWGQGVSKNIQYF. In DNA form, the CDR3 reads TGTGCCAGTAGTTGGGGACAGGGGGTGTCCAAAAACATTCAGTACTTC.

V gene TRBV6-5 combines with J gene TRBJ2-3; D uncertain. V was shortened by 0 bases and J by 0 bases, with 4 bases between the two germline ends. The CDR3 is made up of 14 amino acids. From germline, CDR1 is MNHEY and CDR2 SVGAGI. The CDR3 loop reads CASSYSSSTDTQYF. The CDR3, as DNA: TGTGCCAGCAGTTACTCCTCTAGCACAGATACGCAGTATTTT.

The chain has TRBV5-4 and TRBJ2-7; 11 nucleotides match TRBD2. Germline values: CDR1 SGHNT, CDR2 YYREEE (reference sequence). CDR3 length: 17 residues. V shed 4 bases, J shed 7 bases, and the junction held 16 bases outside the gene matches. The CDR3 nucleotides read TGTGCCAGCAGCCAGGGACTAGCGGTTACCCCCTCGTCAGAGCAGTACTTC. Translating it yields CASSQGLAVTPSSEQYF.